The 24 T cell receptor beta chains reported below all come from one sample, sequenced in a study of blood T cell repertoires in COVID-19. Assay used: immunoSEQ multiplex PCR; TCRdb lists only in-frame clones, some missing. The sample carries some 530,000 clones, approximately 86% recorded once. Sequenced input: PBMCs or T cells enriched from blood (not recorded which). Receptor source: a woman aged 60-70 years who had recovered from COVID-19.

This clone has just one count. CDR3 residues: CASSVNGGNQPQHF. CDR3 sequence (DNA): TGTGCCAGCAGCGTGAACGGGGGAAATCAGCCCCAGCATTTT. The chain has TRBV5-5 and TRBJ1-5, with a tentative D call TRBD1 (5 bases). Germline lookup yields CDR1 SGHKS and CDR2 YYEKEE (reference sequence). CDR3 length equals 14 residues. V lost 4 bases to trimming and J lost 4 bases, with 12 bases between them.

The chain recombines TRBV1 with TRBJ1-5; no DNA check was done on the table's D call, TRBD1. TRBV1 is a pseudogene locus. This CDR3 region has 16 residues. For the CDR3, the DNA is TGCACCAGCAGCCAAGAAATCGACAGTTTCAATCAGCCCCAGCATTTT. It specifies CTSSQEIDSFNQPQHF.

The rearrangement joins TRBV6-5 to TRBJ1-3, with D perhaps matching TRBD1 (5 bases). The CDR3 is 14 amino acids. The V end lost 7 bases, the J end lost 4 bases, and 14 bases lay between the germline ends. Germline V gives CDR1 MNHEY, CDR2 SVGAGI. Here the CDR3 reads CASKDGGAGNTIYF. The DNA for the CDR3 is TGTGCCAGCAAAGACGGGGGTGCCGGAAACACCATATATTTT.

The chain employs TRBV3-1 (or the pseudogene TRBV3-2) and TRBJ2-2, with TRBD1 as a possible D gene (5 bases). Trimming pared 2 bases from V and 5 bases from J, leaving 6 bases between. Per the germline V gene, CDR1 is LGHDT and CDR2 is YNNKEL (reference sequence). The CDR3 consists of 13 residues. CDR3 bases: TGTGCCAGCAGCCAACAGGGTACCGGGGAGCTGTTTTTT. It encodes CASSQQGTGELFF.

The genes are TRBV5-5 and TRBJ1-1, with a tentative D call TRBD1 (5 bases). V was pared by 4 bases and J by 6 bases, with 16 bases between. From germline, CDR1 is SGHKS and CDR2 YYEKEE (reference sequence). The CDR3 has 14 residues. Here the CDR3 DNA reads TGTGCCAGCAGCCCCGACAGACGGGTCGCTGAAGCTTTCTTT. Its translation is CASSPDRRVAEAFF.

The J gene is TRBJ1-2, the V gene TRBV10-3; 7 bases line up with TRBD1. This CDR3 contains 13 residues. V lost 10 bases and J lost 2; bases outside the gene matches: 7. CDR1 and CDR2 (germline): ENHRY, SYGVKD. CDR3 residues: CASSQGTNYGYTF. CDR3 in DNA: TGTGCCAGTTCACAGGGGACGAACTATGGCTACACCTTC.

V usage is TRBV10-3 and J usage is TRBJ2-7; no firm D call. This CDR3 is built from 15 residues. Trimming stripped 1 base from V and 2 bases from J, with 12 bases between. Germline V lookup: CDR1 ENHRY, CDR2 SYGVKD. This CDR3 is CAISEWAGTTYEQYF. The CDR3 coding sequence is TGTGCCATCAGTGAGTGGGCAGGTACGACCTACGAGCAGTACTTC.

V and J are TRBV2 and TRBJ2-3; D gene uncertain. The germline gives CDR1 SNHLY, CDR2 FYNNEI. The CDR3 runs 14 residues. V gave up 7 bases and J gave up 0 bases, with 11 bases separating them. CDR3 nucleotides: TGTGCCAGCATGGGCGCCTCTAGCACAGATACGCAGTATTTT. Translated, it gives CASMGASSTDTQYF.

J is TRBJ2-1 and V is TRBV2, with 12 bases fitting TRBD2. V shed 4 bases and J 9 bases; nucleotides not matched to a gene: 7. The CDR3 is 15 amino acids. CDR1 SNHLY and CDR2 FYNNEI come from the germline V gene. The CDR3 DNA reads TGTGCCAGCAGTGTGGCTAGCGGGGGGGCCGGTGAGCAGTTCTTC. This sequence encodes CASSVASGGAGEQFF.

J is TRBJ1-2 and V is TRBV5-4; the match to TRBD1 covers 7 bases. The CDR3 is made up of 13 amino acids. Trimming took 7 bases from V and 5 from J; bases not matched to a gene: 8. CDR1 and CDR2 from the germline V gene are SGHNT and YYREEE (reference sequence). The CDR3 loop is CASRPTGEYGYTF. Here the CDR3 DNA reads TGTGCCAGCCGACCTACAGGGGAATATGGCTACACCTTC.

The chain couples TRBV2 to TRBJ2-7; a possible D gene is TRBD2 (5 bases). Trimming cost V 6 bases and J 4 bases, with 7 bases left between them. The CDR3 is made up of 11 amino acids. The germline gives CDR1 SNHLY, CDR2 FYNNEI. CDR3 residues: CASSGEYEQYF. The CDR3 coding sequence is TGTGCCAGCAGCGGGGAGTACGAGCAGTACTTC.

This chain links TRBV7-2 with TRBJ2-3; TRBD1 is a possible D gene (6 bases). Germline V lookup: CDR1 SGHTA, CDR2 FQGNSA. Trimming removed 6 bases from V and 2 bases from J, with 9 bases in between. The length of the CDR3 is 13 residues. The DNA for the CDR3 is TGTGCCAGCAGTCGGGACATCACAGATACGCAGTATTTT. Protein product: CASSRDITDTQYF.

This chain links TRBV29-1 with TRBJ2-7; a possible D gene is TRBD1 (6 bases). In germline, CDR1 is SQVTM, CDR2 ANQGSEA. Trimming took 4 bases from V and 1 from J, leaving 14 bases between them. This CDR3 contains 14 residues. DNA for the CDR3: TGCAGCGTTGTGTGGGGGCCCTTATCCTACGAGCAGTACTTC. Translation gives CSVVWGPLSYEQYF.

The chain joins TRBV2 to TRBJ2-1, with TRBD1 matching 9 bases. CDR1 and CDR2 from the germline V gene are SNHLY and FYNNEI. This CDR3 comprises 23 residues. With V trimmed by 6 bases and J by 5 bases, 32 bases remained unmatched. CDR3 residues: CASSGSINWDRETRAVLDNEQFF. The DNA of the CDR3 is TGTGCCAGCAGCGGATCCATCAACTGGGACAGGGAGACTAGAGCGGTTTTGGACAATGAGCAGTTCTTC.

The genes are TRBV3-1 (or the pseudogene TRBV3-2) and TRBJ2-1; D gene uncertain. The ends were cut back, 4 bases at V and 6 bases at J, with 16 bases in the middle. This CDR3 has 15 residues. The germline V gene has CDR1 LGHDT and CDR2 YNNKEL (reference sequence). The CDR3 is CASSRGDLHSNEQFF. The CDR3 DNA is TGTGCCAGCAGCCGAGGCGACCTCCACTCCAATGAGCAGTTCTTC.

The chain joins TRBV7-8 to TRBJ1-1; the match to TRBD1 covers 7 bases. The CDR3 totals 13 residues. The germline gives CDR1 SGHVS, CDR2 FQNEAQ. With 3 bases clipped from V and 6 bases from J, the junction kept 4 bases outside the gene matches. CDR3 protein: CASSFLTGPEAFF. DNA of the CDR3: TGTGCCAGCAGCTTCCTGACAGGGCCTGAAGCTTTCTTT.

The chain uses TRBV6-2 or TRBV6-3 and TRBJ2-7; maybe TRBD1 (7 bases). V was shortened by 2 bases and J by 3 bases, with 17 bases between the two germline ends. Germline-derived CDR1 and CDR2 are MNHEY and SVGEGT. The CDR3 is 16 residues long. The CDR3 protein is CASSYRSNRGGYEQYF. For the CDR3, the DNA is TGTGCCAGCAGTTACCGTAGTAACAGGGGAGGCTACGAGCAGTACTTC.

The chain uses TRBV28 and TRBJ1-2; possibly TRBD1 for D (5 bases). CDR1 is MDHEN and CDR2 is SYDVKM in the germline V gene. The CDR3 contains 15 residues. V lost 4 bases, J lost 3 bases, and 15 bases lay in between. Here the CDR3 DNA reads TGTGCCAGCAGTTCAGAAGGGAGGGGTGACTATGGCTACACCTTC. Its protein product is CASSSEGRGDYGYTF.

In DNA form, the CDR3 reads TGTGCCAGCAGCCATGGGGGGGCCGCAAGGGGCTATGGCTACACCTTC. It yields the protein CASSHGGAARGYGYTF. The chain has TRBV9 and TRBJ1-2; tentative D call: TRBD1 (6 bases). Trimming left V 4 bases short and J 4 bases short, with 20 bases between. Germline-derived CDR1 and CDR2 are SGDLS and YYNGEE. CDR3 length equals 16 residues. The full variable domain, rest sourced from reference TRBV9 and TRBJ1-2, is DSGVTQTPKHLITATGQRVTLRCSPRSGDLSVYWYQQSLDQGLQFLIQYYNGEERAKGNILERFSAQQFPDLHSELNLSSLELGDSALYFCASSHGGAARGYGYTFGSGTRLTVV.

This rearrangement joins TRBV4-1 to TRBJ2-3; 7 bases align to TRBD2. There are 14 residues in the CDR3. Trimming cost V 6 bases and J 0 bases; bases outside gene matches: 3. CDR1 and CDR2 (germline): MGHRA, YSYEKL. The CDR3, as DNA: TGCGCCAGCAGGACTAGCTATAGCACAGATACGCAGTATTTT. This codes for CASRTSYSTDTQYF.

The chain is built from TRBV29-1 and TRBJ2-1; 7 nucleotides match TRBD1. The germline V gene has CDR1 SQVTM and CDR2 ANQGSEA. This CDR3 comprises 15 residues. With V trimmed by 4 bases and J by 7 bases, 13 bases remained unmatched. The CDR3 coding sequence is TGCAGCGTTGTGACCCTCAAGACAGGGAATAATGAGCAGTTCTTC. The encoded protein is CSVVTLKTGNNEQFF.

The chain combines TRBV6-5 with TRBJ1-2, with D possibly being TRBD1 (6 bases). The CDR3 totals 15 residues. Germline V gene sequence: CDR1 MNHEY, CDR2 SVGAGI. V was cut by 8 bases and J by 0 bases, with 16 bases left in between. The CDR3 protein is CASRLRDITNYGYTF. The CDR3 DNA follows: TGTGCCAGCCGCCTCCGGGACATAACTAACTATGGCTACACCTTC.

This clone showed up just once. V and J are TRBV10-3 and TRBJ1-5; 9 bases fit TRBD1. Per the germline V gene, CDR1 is ENHRY and CDR2 is SYGVKD. Trimming took 10 bases from V and 4 from J; bases not matched to a gene: 8. The CDR3 loop spans 14 amino acids. CDR3 nucleotide sequence: TGTGCCAGCCGGAGGACAGGGGATAATCAGCCCCAGCATTTT. This sequence encodes CASRRTGDNQPQHF.

Notes on this clone: Other nucleotide sequences from this sample produce the same CDR3. The chain combines TRBV18 with TRBJ2-3, with TRBD1 identical over 9 bases. The CDR3 runs to 16 residues. Germline-derived CDR1 and CDR2 are KGHSH and LQKENI. J was trimmed by 0 bases and V by 1 base; bases with no gene match: 2. The CDR3: CASSPLGQGSTDTQYF. Written as DNA, the CDR3 is TGTGCCAGCTCACCACTAGGACAGGGGAGCACAGATACGCAGTATTTT.